The T cell receptor beta chain under discussion was sequenced for a study of response to subunit inactivated influenza vaccine. Study-wide findings and caveats: A suggestion made by the authors is that each seasonal influenza vaccination recruits few new T cells.

This CDR3 has 16 residues. The V gene end was trimmed by 3 bases and the J gene end by 2 bases; junction bases not matched to a gene: 9. Germline assignment: CDR1 LNHNV and CDR2 YYDKDF (reference sequence). Turning to this clonotype: No antigen is known for it.

TCRdb ran MiXCR on the RT-PCR reads and lists one entry per CDR3 protein. The table records 540,000 or so distinct CDR3 sequences, approximately 13% of them present only once. J is TRBJ2-7 and V is TRBV15; TRBD1 matches at 8 bases. The sequenced sample was PBMCs from blood, obtained about 40 days after vaccination. The sequence came from a man over 45 who received an inactivated influenza vaccine. The CDR3 DNA follows: TGTGCCACCAGCAGGGAAGCAGGGGGCTGGACCTACGAGCAGTACTTC. Translating it yields CATSREAGGWTYEQYF.